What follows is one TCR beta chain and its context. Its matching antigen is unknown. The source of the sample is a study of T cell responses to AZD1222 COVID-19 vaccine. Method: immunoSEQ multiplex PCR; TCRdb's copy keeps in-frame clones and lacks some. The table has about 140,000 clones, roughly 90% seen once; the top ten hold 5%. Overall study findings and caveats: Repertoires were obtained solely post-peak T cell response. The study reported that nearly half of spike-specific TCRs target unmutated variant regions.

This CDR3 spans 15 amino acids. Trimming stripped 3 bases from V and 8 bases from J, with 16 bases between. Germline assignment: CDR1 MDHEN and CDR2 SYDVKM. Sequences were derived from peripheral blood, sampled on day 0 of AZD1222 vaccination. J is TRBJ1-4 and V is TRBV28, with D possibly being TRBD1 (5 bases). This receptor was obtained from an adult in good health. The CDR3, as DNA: TGTGCCAGCAGTTTCTCCGCAGGGCGGGAGGAAAAACTGTTTTTT. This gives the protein CASSFSAGREEKLFF. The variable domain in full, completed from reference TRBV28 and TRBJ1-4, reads DVKVTQSSRYLVKRTGEKVFLECVQDMDHENMFWYRQDPGLGLRLIYFSYDVKMKEKGDIPEGYSVSREKKERFSLILESASTNQTSMYLCASSFSAGREEKLFFGSGTQLSVL.